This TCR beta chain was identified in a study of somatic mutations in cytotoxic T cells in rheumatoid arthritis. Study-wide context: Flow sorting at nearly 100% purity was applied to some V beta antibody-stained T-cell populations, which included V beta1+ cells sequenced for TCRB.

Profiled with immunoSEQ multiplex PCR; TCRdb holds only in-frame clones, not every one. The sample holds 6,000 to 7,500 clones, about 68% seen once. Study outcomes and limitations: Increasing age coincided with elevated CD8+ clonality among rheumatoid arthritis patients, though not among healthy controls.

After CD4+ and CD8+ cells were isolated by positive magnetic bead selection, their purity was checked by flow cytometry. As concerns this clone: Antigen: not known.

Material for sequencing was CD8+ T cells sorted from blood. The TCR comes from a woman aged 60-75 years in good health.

The CDR3 DNA is TGCGCCAGCAGCCAAGATTTAGCGGGAGGGTACAATGAGCAGTTCTTC. It encodes CASSQDLAGGYNEQFF. J is TRBJ2-1 and V is TRBV4-3, with TRBD2 identical over 11 bases. The V segment lost 0 bases and the J segment 4 bases; nucleotides outside the gene matches: 2. The germline V gene encodes CDR1 LGHNA and CDR2 YSLEER. The CDR3 extends over 16 amino acids.